Here is one T cell receptor beta chain with its context. This clone was detected only once. The antigen it binds to is not known. No much larger clone is present one base from it, and per-base qualities are unavailable. This sample was taken from a study of blood T cell repertoires in COVID-19 (dated by TCRdb to about 2020). For the study in its entirety: Collaborator samples came from the United States, Italy and Spain and covered acute and convalescent phases of COVID-19. Deeply sampled blood TCRbeta repertoires from subjects exposed to, actively infected with, or recovered from COVID-19 were included in the dataset. Samples were obtained from the ongoing ImmuneRACE study (first 160 participants) and from about 1,300 subjects provided by 6 global collaborators. The material from the prospective study consisted of cDNA or gDNA derived from T cells, B-cell-depleted T cells, or PBMCs. Sample metadata almost always included a de-identified subject ID, COVID-19 status, age in years and sex. The repertoires were released in a freely available public database intended as a resource for research on the immune response to SARS-CoV-2. Where available, HLA class I and class II types were obtained from metadata supplied by the sample provider rather than from assay-based typing.

Participants in the prospective study were enrolled through a virtual design, were aged 18 to 89 years, and lived in approximately 25 United States geographic areas. In the prospective study, participants were assigned to cohorts based on the clinical history participants reported in a screening survey and a study questionnaire. Mobile phlebotomists in the prospective study collected whole blood, serum and a nasopharyngeal or oropharyngeal swab from every participant. Additional blood draws and questionnaires over an approximately 2-month period could optionally be provided by prospective study participants. Blood samples from the prospective study were shipped frozen or at room temperature prior to DNA extraction. Study-level results and caveats: How much clinical and demographic metadata was included differed by source and by participant, and the metadata was provided uncurated.

TCRbeta CDR3 regions were amplified from genomic DNA using the immunoSEQ Assay, a bias-controlled multiplex PCR. The authors' analysis ran thus. Within the assay, amplification of reference gene primers was used to estimate how many nucleated cells each sample contained. To quantify the absolute abundance of each unique TCRbeta CDR3 rearrangement, sequence reads were collapsed and filtered. For each sample, productive Simpson clonality was calculated as the square root of Simpson's diversity index across productive rearrangements. TCRdb limited this immuneACCESS table to in-frame rearrangements with V and J called. A share of clones is missing; checked studies link under half to unresolved V genes, and the rest is unexplained. V, J and clone size derive from that table, while D and trimming were established from the DNA sequence. Recorded for this sample are roughly 250,000 clones; roughly nine tenths of them occurred a single time. Of the sample, approximately 1.2% falls within the top ten clones.

V is reduced by 5 bases and J by 1 base, leaving a spacing of 5 bases between them. Its CDR3 holds 13 amino acids, cysteine through phenylalanine. Only the CDR3 portion is preserved as DNA: 39 bases, with reading frame beginning at the first base. Reading the germline V gene gives CDR1 MNHEY and CDR2 SVGAGI. The chain is made from TRBV6-5 and TRBJ2-2; a confident D gene designation cannot be given. This receptor was identified in a human donor in a cohort exposed to, infected with or recovered from COVID-19 (not recorded which). The donor label of this sample is uncertain. Sequenced input: PBMCs or T cells enriched from blood (not recorded which). This receptor has the CDR3 CASSRLNTGELFF. The DNA is as follows: TGTGCCAGCAGTAGACTGAACACCGGGGAGCTGTTTTTT.